These 21 T cell receptor beta chains were all obtained from the same sample, sequenced in a study of blood T cell repertoires in COVID-19. Generated by immunoSEQ multiplex PCR, the TCRdb table keeps only in-frame clones and is missing some. There are 300,000 to 400,000 clones in the sample; around nine tenths occur only once, and over 4.5% lies in the top ten. Sequencing was carried out using PBMCs or T cells enriched from blood (not recorded which). The receptors come from a man aged 30 to 39 who had recovered from COVID-19.

This clone was seen once. V usage is TRBV7-6 and J usage is TRBJ2-1, with D unclear. The germline gives CDR1 SGHVS, CDR2 FNYEAQ. V dropped 3 bases and J dropped 9 bases, with 9 bases sitting between them. The CDR3 runs 12 residues. The CDR3 DNA reads TGTGCCAGCAGCTTGGCAGGTGCTGAGCAGTTCTTC. Protein: CASSLAGAEQFF. Based on the CDR3 plus reference TRBV7-6 and TRBJ2-1, the full variable domain is GAGVSQSPRYKVTKRGQDVALRCDPISGHVSLYWYRQALGQGPEFLTYFNYEAQQDKSGLPNDRFSAERPEGSISTLTIQRTEQRDSAMYRCASSLAGAEQFFGPGTRLTVL.

The chain links TRBV10-3 to TRBJ2-3, with D possibly matching TRBD1 (5 bases). Germline CDR1 and CDR2: ENHRY and SYGVKD. The V end lost 6 bases, the J end lost 0 bases, and 10 bases lay between the germline ends. The CDR3 is 14 amino acids. CDR3 nucleotides: TGTGCCATCAGCCTACAGGCTAGCACAGATACGCAGTATTTT. It specifies CAISLQASTDTQYF.

The V and J genes are TRBV5-6 and TRBJ2-1; 7 bases map to TRBD1. Germline-derived CDR1 and CDR2 are SGHDT and YYEEEE. The CDR3 length is 17 residues. V lost 3 bases and J lost 4; bases outside the gene matches: 13. Here the CDR3 reads CASSYNDRALLYNEQFF. DNA for the CDR3: TGTGCCAGCAGCTATAACGACAGGGCCCTTCTTTACAATGAGCAGTTCTTC. Combining the CDR3 with reference TRBV5-6 and TRBJ2-1 gives the whole variable domain DAGVTQSPTHLIKTRGQQVTLRCSPKSGHDTVSWYQQALGQGPQFIFQYYEEEERQRGNFPDRFSGHQFPNYSSELNVNALLLGDSALYLCASSYNDRALLYNEQFFGPGTRLTVL.

V gene TRBV10-3 combines with J gene TRBJ1-1; 8 nucleotides align to TRBD1. The CDR3 consists of 13 residues. V was clipped by 8 bases and J by 4 bases; unmatched bases: 6. Germline-derived CDR1 and CDR2 are ENHRY and SYGVKD. The CDR3 DNA reads TGTGCCATCGGACAGGGTCACGGCACTGAAGCTTTCTTT. This encodes CAIGQGHGTEAFF.

The rearrangement joins TRBV15 to TRBJ2-7; maybe TRBD1 (5 bases). The germline gives CDR1 LNHNV, CDR2 YYDKDF (reference sequence). This CDR3 region has 15 residues. Trimming removed 3 bases at V and 3 bases at J, with 15 bases between. The CDR3 nucleotides are TGTGCCACCAGCAGTGGGCAGGGCATAAACTACGAGCAGTACTTC. Protein sequence: CATSSGQGINYEQYF.

The chain joins TRBV30 to TRBJ1-5; tentative D call: TRBD1 (6 bases). V was pared by 6 bases and J by 3 bases, with 12 bases between. The length of the CDR3 is 13 residues. Germline V gene data show CDR1 as GTSNPN and CDR2 as SVGIG (reference sequence). This chain's CDR3 is CACGGGPNQPQHF. The DNA for the CDR3 is TGTGCCTGCGGGGGGGGCCCCAATCAGCCCCAGCATTTT.

This sequence joins TRBV11-2 and TRBJ2-7; D is uncertain. Germline V CDR1 and CDR2: SGHAT, FQNNGV. The length of the CDR3 is 14 residues. Trimming shortened V by 1 base and J by 2 bases, and 9 bases separated the two germline ends. CDR3 in DNA: TGTGCCAGCAGCTTAGCCCCTTCCCCCTACGAGCAGTACTTC. Amino acids: CASSLAPSPYEQYF.

The chain recombines TRBV5-4 with TRBJ2-7; D might be TRBD2 (6 bases). V lost 0 bases to trimming and J lost 0 bases, with 7 bases between them. CDR1 is SGHNT, CDR2 YYREEE, per germline (reference sequence). This CDR3 has 14 amino acids. Here the CDR3 reads CASSLGGVSYEQYF. The CDR3 region has the DNA TGTGCCAGCAGCTTGGGGGGGGTCTCCTACGAGCAGTACTTC.

The CDR3 DNA reads as TGTGCCAGCAGTGGGGACAGGGGTGACACCATATATTTT. Its translation: CASSGDRGDTIYF. The V and J genes are TRBV2 and TRBJ1-3, with 10 bases fitting TRBD1. CDR3 size: 13 residues. Germline lookup yields CDR1 SNHLY and CDR2 FYNNEI. The junction had 2 bases not matched to a gene; V was cut back by 4 bases and J by 8 bases.

The genes are TRBV7-9 and TRBJ2-1; D is uncertain. Germline V gene sequence: CDR1 SEHNR, CDR2 FQNEAQ (reference sequence). CDR3 length: 12 amino acids. Trimming shortened V by 1 base and J by 7 bases, and 5 bases separated the two germline ends. The CDR3 reads CASSLGVNEQFF. For the CDR3, the DNA is TGTGCCAGCAGCTTAGGAGTTAATGAGCAGTTCTTC.

The V gene is TRBV13, the J gene TRBJ2-7, with TRBD2 matching 9 bases. Germline V gene lookup returns CDR1 PRHDT and CDR2 FYEKMQ (reference sequence). CDR3 length equals 15 residues. V was pared by 6 bases and J by 1 base, with 7 bases of the junction left unmatched. CDR3 loop: CASRISGGASYEQYF. The CDR3 DNA reads as TGTGCCAGCAGAATTAGCGGGGGCGCTTCCTACGAGCAGTACTTC.

This chain uses TRBV3-1 (or the pseudogene TRBV3-2) with TRBJ1-2, with D perhaps matching TRBD1 (6 bases). CDR1 is LGHDT and CDR2 is YNNKEL in the germline V gene (reference sequence). The CDR3 extends over 15 amino acids. Trimming took 3 bases from V and 8 from J, leaving 19 bases between them. The CDR3: CASSHFETGRYGYTF. For the CDR3, the DNA is TGTGCCAGCAGCCACTTCGAAACAGGGCGCTACGGCTACACCTTC.

The chain joins TRBV11-2 to TRBJ2-7; 8 bases agree with TRBD1. V lost 7 bases and J lost 3; bases outside the gene matches: 8. CDR3 length: 14 residues. Germline V gene sequence: CDR1 SGHAT, CDR2 FQNNGV. CDR3 amino acids: CASTIGQGYYEQYF. CDR3 bases: TGTGCCAGCACCATAGGACAGGGATACTACGAGCAGTACTTC. The whole variable domain, filled in from reference TRBV11-2 and TRBJ2-7, reads EAGVAQSPRYKIIEKRQSVAFWCNPISGHATLYWYQQILGQGPKLLIQFQNNGVVDDSQLPKDRFSAERLKGVDSTLKIQPAKLEDSAVYLCASTIGQGYYEQYFGPGTRLTVT.

Comments on this clone: Its ends do not fully match the called genes, so a read error is possible. The CDR3 region has the DNA TGTGCCAGCAGTTACTCGACAGGGGAATATTTC. Its translation: CASSYSTGEYF. The chain links TRBV6-5 to TRBJ1-2; 8 bases fit TRBD1. There are 11 residues in the CDR3. The germline V gene encodes CDR1 MNHEY and CDR2 SVGAGI.

This clone was detected only once. The chain joins TRBV18 to TRBJ2-1, with D possibly TRBD1 on 6 matching bases. The V end was cut by 6 bases, the J end by 1 base, with 13 bases between. The germline V gene has CDR1 KGHSH and CDR2 LQKENI. The CDR3 extends over 15 amino acids. The CDR3 here is CASSLRDTSYNEQFF. Here the CDR3 DNA reads TGTGCCAGCTCCCTCCGGGACACGTCCTACAATGAGCAGTTCTTC. Full variable domain (rest looked up from reference TRBV18 and TRBJ2-1): NAGVMQNPRHLVRRRGQEARLRCSPMKGHSHVYWYRQLPEEGLKFMVYLQKENIIDESGMPKERFSAEFPKEGPSILRIQQVVRGDSAAYFCASSLRDTSYNEQFFGPGTRLTVL.

This chain uses TRBV5-1 with TRBJ1-6; unclear D gene. V was pared by 8 bases and J by 9 bases, with 15 bases between. This CDR3 has 13 residues. The germline gives CDR1 SGHRS, CDR2 YFSETQ. CDR3 sequence reads: CASALGVGSPLHF. CDR3 sequence (DNA): TGCGCCAGTGCTTTGGGAGTAGGTTCACCCCTCCACTTT.

This chain joins TRBV28 and TRBJ2-3, with D tentatively TRBD1 (6 bases). The CDR3 is made up of 12 amino acids. Germline CDR1 reads MDHEN; CDR2 reads SYDVKM. V dropped 10 bases and J dropped 3 bases, with 11 bases sitting between them. In DNA, the CDR3 is TGTGCCACCACAGGGTTAACAGATACGCAGTATTTT. Amino acids: CATTGLTDTQYF. Based on the CDR3 plus reference TRBV28 and TRBJ2-3, the full variable domain is DVKVTQSSRYLVKRTGEKVFLECVQDMDHENMFWYRQDPGLGLRLIYFSYDVKMKEKGDIPEGYSVSREKKERFSLILESASTNQTSMYLCATTGLTDTQYFGPGTRLTVL.

The V and J genes are TRBV28 and TRBJ1-2; TRBD1 is a possible D gene (6 bases). The germline V gene has CDR1 MDHEN and CDR2 SYDVKM. V lost 3 bases to trimming and J lost 5 bases, with 10 bases between them. The CDR3 length is 13 residues. CDR3 nucleotide sequence: TGTGCCAGCAGTTTGGAGGGGGGGTATGGCTACACCTTC. Protein: CASSLEGGYGYTF.

This chain joins TRBV2 and TRBJ1-2; 7 bases line up with TRBD1. Per the germline V gene, CDR1 is SNHLY and CDR2 is FYNNEI. Unmatched junction bases numbered 7, after V lost 4 bases and J lost 8 bases. The CDR3 is made up of 13 amino acids. The CDR3: CASSADREDGYTF. The CDR3 nucleotides read TGTGCCAGCAGTGCTGACAGGGAGGACGGCTACACCTTC.

The chain joins TRBV27 to TRBJ2-1; D is possibly TRBD1 (6 bases). The CDR3 runs to 17 residues. Looked up from germline, CDR1 is MNHEY and CDR2 is SMNVEV (reference sequence). Trimming cost V 5 bases and J 1 base, with 18 bases left between them. CDR3 loop: CASSTTQDRRSYNEQFF. The CDR3 DNA reads as TGTGCCAGCAGTACAACCCAGGACAGACGATCCTACAATGAGCAGTTCTTC.

The chain uses TRBV29-1 and TRBJ2-7; 10 nucleotides line up with TRBD1. Germline V CDR1 and CDR2: SQVTM, ANQGSEA. J lost 4 bases, V lost 4 bases, and 7 bases had no gene match. This CDR3 spans 14 amino acids. The CDR3 DNA follows: TGCAGCGTTGGGTCGGGACAGGGGCAGTACGAGCAGTACTTC. It codes for CSVGSGQGQYEQYF.